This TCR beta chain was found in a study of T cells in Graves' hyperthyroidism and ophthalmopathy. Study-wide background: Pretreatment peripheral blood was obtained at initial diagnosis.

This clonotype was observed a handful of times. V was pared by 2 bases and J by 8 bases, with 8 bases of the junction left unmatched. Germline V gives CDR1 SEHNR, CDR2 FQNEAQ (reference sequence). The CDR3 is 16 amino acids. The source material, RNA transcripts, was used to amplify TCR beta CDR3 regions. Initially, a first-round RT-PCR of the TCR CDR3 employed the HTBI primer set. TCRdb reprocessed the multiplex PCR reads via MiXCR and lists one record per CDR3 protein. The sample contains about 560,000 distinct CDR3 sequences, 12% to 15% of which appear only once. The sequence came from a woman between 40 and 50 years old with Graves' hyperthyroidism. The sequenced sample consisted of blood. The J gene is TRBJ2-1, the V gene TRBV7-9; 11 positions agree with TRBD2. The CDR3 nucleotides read TGTGCCAGCAGCTTATTAGCGGGAGGGTCTTACGATGAGCAGTTCTTC. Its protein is CASSLLAGGSYDEQFF. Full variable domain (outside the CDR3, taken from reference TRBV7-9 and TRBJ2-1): DTGVSQNPRHKITKRGQNVTFRCDPISEHNRLYWYRQTLGQGPEFLTYFQNEAQLEKSRLLSDRFSAERPKGSFSTLEIQRTEQGDSAMYLCASSLLAGGSYDEQFFGPGTRLTVL.